The present TCR beta chain was sequenced within a study of cytomegalovirus exposure and HLA in healthy donors (dated 2017 in TCRdb). The study in broad terms: An earlier analysis of approximately 590 of the donors reported more than 250 Gb of sequence data and approximately 110 million unique TCR beta sequences from about 179 million T cells. An early release that covered more than 550 HLA-typed donors contained approximately 320 gigabases of sequencing data and 80 million or so unique TCR sequences. Among the roughly 380 genotyped donors, approximately 76% belonged to the genetic ancestry cluster associated with self-reported Caucasian donors. The aim of the study was to test whether cataloging public T cell receptors could identify signatures of past pathogen exposure. The study profiled the T cell repertoires of 500 to 800 subjects by immunosequencing and related them to cytomegalovirus serostatus. A separate validation cohort of over 95 different subjects was used in addition to the approximately 700-subject first cohort. To predict cytomegalovirus infection status, the study combined high-throughput TCR immunosequencing, statistical association of individual TCRs with disease status, and machine learning. A later analysis re-examined previously published TCR beta repertoires from about 670 donors and added high-resolution HLA genotyping to investigate patterns of TCR occurrence. The later analysis used no new phenotypic data to find candidate immune exposures, relying instead on TCR beta sequences and their occurrence across donors. In an earlier analysis of 587 of the donors, high-throughput TCR beta sequencing was used to judge whether each TCR beta V gene segment behaved as functional or pseudogenic. Donor age, sex, ethnicity and CMV serostatus were compiled alongside the repertoire data. A later genetic analysis used genome-wide SNP genotypes for 398 of the 666 donors, treating that subset as a discovery cohort. Every discovery cohort repertoire had been produced on one sequencing platform. HLA typing covered class I and class II loci at four-digit resolution. Typing coverage varied by locus: roughly 620-630 donors for A, B, C, DRB1 and DQB1; 522 for DQA1; approximately 570 for DPA1; under 490 for DPB1. A handful of DR-DQ haplotypes were handled as single units for association and clustering because linkage in the cohort was strong. Among over 350 genotyped donors of the cohort, an average of approximately 250,000 unique TCR beta nucleotide sequences were sequenced per donor, roughly 20% of them non-productive.

From the cysteine through the phenylalanine, the CDR3 covers 11 amino acids. The retained sequence is limited to the CDR3, 33 bases, with the frame set at the first base. The germline V gene (reference sequence) gives CDR1 as DFQATT and CDR2 as SNEGSKA. Trimming takes 6 bases from V and 6 bases from J, and the germline ends sit 8 bases apart. The paper as a whole reports these results and caveats: A further reported finding was that TCR beta sequences accurately predicted the HLA-A and HLA-B alleles for most subjects in the first cohort. It was suggested by the authors that the approach could potentially be generalized to other disease states and immunological phenotypes. According to a later analysis, most CMV-associated TCR beta chains appeared to be HLA-restricted, and the HLA associations seemed to be driven largely by CMV exposure. In vitro tests confirmed that a few of the cytomegalovirus-associated TCR beta chains recognize cytomegalovirus antigens. In both the original and validation cohorts, the classifier was reported to diagnose cytomegalovirus status with high specificity and sensitivity. When HLA alleles, especially DR and DQ, strongly co-occurred, attributing TCR associations to individual alleles was difficult. Linkage disequilibrium might explain the correlated functional status among segregating V segments, but an unknown experimental factor could not be ruled out. This cohort had only TCR beta chains sequenced, and the lack of alpha or paired-chain data limited which features could be detected. V-gene and J-gene trimming of TCR beta chains was associated with a missense DCLRE1C variant in a later genetic analysis, and the association was replicated in an independent cohort. The study listed 150 to 200 TCR beta chains as associated with cytomegalovirus. The sequencing pipeline was judged likely to have produced a cluster of highly shared sequence variants as a technical artifact. Because HLA typing was missing for some donors at each locus, association tests included only the typed subset. While some public TCRs were present in many individuals, most TCR sequences turned up only very rarely across donors. Immune exposure information for the cohort was limited to CMV serostatus. Presence/absence analyses assumed roughly uniform sequencing depth across donors, an assumption that may not hold. Some IMGT-functional V segments, including TRBV6-2 and TRBV6-3, could not be distinguished by the 87-base-pair reads and were therefore excluded. A later analysis reported that several top co-occurrence clusters appeared linked to parvovirus B19, influenza, CMV and Epstein-Barr virus. In a later analysis, HLA-associated TCR beta chains were found to be more clonally expanded and to have lower generation probabilities than equally common non-associated chains. Compared with the 666-donor mean, donors in an Asian-associated ancestry cluster had fewer N-insertions in productive TCRs, according to a later genetic analysis. An earlier analysis of approximately 570 of the donors showed that most TCR beta V segments appeared in productive rearrangements either about 90% or about 30% of the time, which broadly matched IMGT annotations. In a later analysis, some 17,000 TCR beta sequences were associated with specific HLA alleles at a false discovery rate of 0.05. Because counts were too low, about 18 rarely observed V segments, including chromosome 9 orphons, were excluded from the earlier analysis of 587 of the donors. A later analysis found that TCR association rates varied across HLA loci, with DRB1 alleles showing the most associated TCRs and HLA-C alleles the fewest.

Notes on this clone: There is no known antigen for this receptor. It has no much larger one-base neighbor in the sample; base qualities were not kept.

In total, approximately 610 healthy bone marrow donors made up the cohort. At the time of sampling, all cohort members were nominally healthy, though unrecorded immune exposures were likely present. The donor tested CMV seronegative, placing the donor among the 300 to 400 seronegative members of the cohort. Every donor gave a peripheral blood sample, and the peripheral blood mononuclear cells from that sample were used for TCR beta sequencing. The Qiagen DNeasy Blood Extraction Kit was used to extract genomic DNA from the blood cell samples. Preparation of the library involved the immunoSEQ multiplex PCR assay. A mixture of 60 forward primers for TCR Vbeta segments and 13 reverse primers for TCR Jbeta segments was used in the multiplex PCR. Amplification of the CDR3 region of rearranged TCR beta genes was performed with a multiplex PCR assay on genomic DNA. On the Illumina HiSeq System, the amplified TCR beta libraries were sequenced as 87-base-pair reads. Under the source paper's analysis protocol: Across the 600 to 700 repertoires, a later analysis counted 80 million or so unique TCR beta chains, some 11 million of which were shared by at least two donors. Raw reads were error-corrected and collapsed into unique sequences by a nearest-neighbor algorithm in which closely related sequences were merged to remove PCR and sequencing errors. CDR3 sequences were aligned to IMGT reference sequences to assign V, D and J gene segments. For a sequence to be retained, at least a six-nucleotide match to both a V gene segment and a J gene segment was required. A rearrangement counted as productive if the CDR3 had no stop codons and remained in frame with V and J, and every other rearrangement counted as non-productive. CDR3 was defined according to IMGT convention as the region running from the second conserved V-encoded cysteine to the conserved J-encoded phenylalanine. Sequences without an unambiguous match to a single V gene segment were excluded from the earlier analysis of 450 to 650 of the donors. In an earlier analysis of approximately 590 of the donors, V segments were called functional above 56.7% productive rearrangements and were called segregating when the between-donor standard deviation exceeded 5%. A statistical classification framework was built for diagnosing cytomegalovirus status from the catalog of TCR beta chain sequences. In a later analysis, TCR nucleotide sequences were compared against IMGT/GENE-DB human TR gene sequences so that V and J genes could be assigned. In a later analysis, CDR3 sequences and most-parsimonious VDJ recombination scenarios were assigned using the TCRdist pipeline. In a later analysis, each TCR beta chain was defined by its CDR3 amino acid sequence together with its V-gene family, and reads lacking a unique V-gene family were excluded. As a way to deal with suspected cross-contamination and a sequencing artifact, a later analysis dropped hundreds of nucleotide sequences that were highly shared and had low generation probability. In a later analysis, a clonal expansion index was calculated for each public chain from normalized within-repertoire ranks of inferred template counts. In a later analysis, generation probabilities were computed using a VDJ recombination model fitted to out-of-frame rearrangements, and the results were checked against IGoR. Hypergeometric tests were used in a later analysis to score TCR-TCR, TCR-HLA and TCR-CMV co-occurrence, with a repertoire-size bias correction applied to the TCR pairs. In a later analysis, false discovery rates were estimated by permuting HLA or CMV assignments 20 times. In a later analysis, co-occurring TCRs were grouped using DBSCAN, and TCRdist sequence similarity was added for clustering within HLA-allele-positive subsets. Repertoires with fewer than 30,000 or more than 120,000 public chains were left out of co-occurrence clustering, as were a few repertoires with anomalous nucleotide sharing. TCRdb took this table from immuneACCESS and kept in-frame rearrangements with V and J called. Such tables lack part of the clones; where checked against another copy, unresolved V genes explain under half of the gap, and the rest is unexplained. V, J and clone size are those of that table, while D and trimming were read from the DNA. Present in this sample are some 130,000 clones, 80% of which were seen just once. The leading ten clones occupy 1% of the sample.

This chain is built from TRBV20-1 and TRBJ2-2; TRBD2 is possibly the D segment (5 matching bases). Material: PBMCs. The receptor was derived from a man in his forties in good health and CMV-seronegative. The nucleotide sequence is TGCAGTGCGCCGGGGTCCGGGGAGCTGTTTTTT. Its protein is CSAPGSGELFF.